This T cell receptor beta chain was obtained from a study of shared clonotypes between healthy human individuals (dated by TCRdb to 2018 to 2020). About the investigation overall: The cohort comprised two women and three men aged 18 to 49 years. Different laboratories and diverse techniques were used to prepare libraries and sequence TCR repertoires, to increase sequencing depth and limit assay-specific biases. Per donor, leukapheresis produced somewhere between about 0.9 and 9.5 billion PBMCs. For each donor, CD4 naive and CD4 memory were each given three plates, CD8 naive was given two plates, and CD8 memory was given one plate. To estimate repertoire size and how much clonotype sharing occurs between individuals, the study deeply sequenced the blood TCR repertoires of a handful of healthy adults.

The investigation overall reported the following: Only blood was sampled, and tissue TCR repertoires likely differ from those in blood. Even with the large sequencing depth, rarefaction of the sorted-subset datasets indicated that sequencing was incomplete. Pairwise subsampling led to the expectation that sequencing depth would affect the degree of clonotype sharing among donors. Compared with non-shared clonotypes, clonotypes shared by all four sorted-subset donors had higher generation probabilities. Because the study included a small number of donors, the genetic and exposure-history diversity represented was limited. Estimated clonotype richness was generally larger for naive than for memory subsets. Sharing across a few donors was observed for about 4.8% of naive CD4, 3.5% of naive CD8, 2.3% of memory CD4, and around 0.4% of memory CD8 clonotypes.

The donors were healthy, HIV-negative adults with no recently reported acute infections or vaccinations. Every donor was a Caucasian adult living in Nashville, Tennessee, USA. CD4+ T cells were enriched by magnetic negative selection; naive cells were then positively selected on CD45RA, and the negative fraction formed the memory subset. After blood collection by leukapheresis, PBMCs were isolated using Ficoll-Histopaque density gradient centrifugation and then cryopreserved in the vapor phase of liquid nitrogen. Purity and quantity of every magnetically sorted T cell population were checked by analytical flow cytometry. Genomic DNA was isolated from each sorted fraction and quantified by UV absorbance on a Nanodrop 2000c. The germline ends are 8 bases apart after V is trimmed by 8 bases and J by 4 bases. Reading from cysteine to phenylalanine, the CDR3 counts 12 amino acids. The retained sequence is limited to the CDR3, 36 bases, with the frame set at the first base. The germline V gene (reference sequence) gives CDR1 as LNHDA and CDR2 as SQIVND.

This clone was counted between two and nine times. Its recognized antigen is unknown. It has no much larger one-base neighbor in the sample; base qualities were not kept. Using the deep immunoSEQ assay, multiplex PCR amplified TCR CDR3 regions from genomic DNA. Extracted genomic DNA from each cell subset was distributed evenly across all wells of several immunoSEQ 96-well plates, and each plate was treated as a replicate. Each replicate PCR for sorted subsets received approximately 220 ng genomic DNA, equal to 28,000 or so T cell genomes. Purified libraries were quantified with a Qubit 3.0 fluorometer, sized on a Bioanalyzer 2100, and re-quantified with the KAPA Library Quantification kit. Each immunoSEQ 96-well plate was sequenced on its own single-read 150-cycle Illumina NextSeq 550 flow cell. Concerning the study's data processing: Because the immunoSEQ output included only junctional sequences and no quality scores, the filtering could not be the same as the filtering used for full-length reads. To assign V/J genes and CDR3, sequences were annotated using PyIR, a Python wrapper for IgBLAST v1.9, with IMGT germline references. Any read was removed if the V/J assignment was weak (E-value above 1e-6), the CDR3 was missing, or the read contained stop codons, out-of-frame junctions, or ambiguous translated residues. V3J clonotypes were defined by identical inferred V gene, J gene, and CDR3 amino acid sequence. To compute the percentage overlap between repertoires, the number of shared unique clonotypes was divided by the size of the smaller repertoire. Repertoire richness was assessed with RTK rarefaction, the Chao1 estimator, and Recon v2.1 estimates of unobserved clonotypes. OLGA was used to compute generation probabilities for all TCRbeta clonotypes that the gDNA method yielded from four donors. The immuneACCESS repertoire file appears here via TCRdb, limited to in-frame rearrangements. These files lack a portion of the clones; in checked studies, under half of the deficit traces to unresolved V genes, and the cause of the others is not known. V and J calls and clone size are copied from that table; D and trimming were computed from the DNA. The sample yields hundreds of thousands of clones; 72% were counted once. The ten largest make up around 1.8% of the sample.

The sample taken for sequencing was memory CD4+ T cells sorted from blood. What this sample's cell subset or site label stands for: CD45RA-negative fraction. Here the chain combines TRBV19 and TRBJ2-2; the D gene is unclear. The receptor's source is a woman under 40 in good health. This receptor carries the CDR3 CASSAITGELFF. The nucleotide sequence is TGTGCCAGTTCAGCGATCACCGGGGAGCTGTTTTTT.